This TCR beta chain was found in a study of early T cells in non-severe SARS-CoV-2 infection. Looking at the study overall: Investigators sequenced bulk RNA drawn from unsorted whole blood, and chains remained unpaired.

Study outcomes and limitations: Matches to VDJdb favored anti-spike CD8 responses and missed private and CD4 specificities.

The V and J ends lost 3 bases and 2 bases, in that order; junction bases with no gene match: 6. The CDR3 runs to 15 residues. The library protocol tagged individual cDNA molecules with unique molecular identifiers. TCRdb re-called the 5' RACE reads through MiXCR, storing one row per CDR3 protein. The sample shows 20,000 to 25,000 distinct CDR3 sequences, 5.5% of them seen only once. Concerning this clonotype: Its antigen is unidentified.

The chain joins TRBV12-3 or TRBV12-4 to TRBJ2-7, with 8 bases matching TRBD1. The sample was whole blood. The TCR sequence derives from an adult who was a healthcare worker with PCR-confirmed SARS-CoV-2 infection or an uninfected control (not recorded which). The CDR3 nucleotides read TGTGCCAGCAGTTTCTTGGCAGGGGGCCCCTACGAGCAGTACTTC. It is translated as CASSFLAGGPYEQYF.